This TCR beta chain was recorded in a study of regulatory T cells in long-lasting Graves disease. The time point denotes: persistent/refractory GD, antithyroid drugs over 5 years with positive TRAb. RNA extracted from PBMCs served as the sequencing template. In this sample, this clonotype turned up many times. This CDR3 is built from 16 residues. J lost 0 bases, V lost 2 bases, and 6 bases had no gene match. Germline V gives CDR1 SGHTA, CDR2 FQGTGA. Both iRepertoire HTBI primers and Arm-PCR of CDR3 regions were used to build the TCR beta libraries. TCRdb itself ran the multiplex PCR reads through MiXCR, one entry per CDR3 protein. The data hold 300,000 to 400,000 distinct CDR3 sequences, with about 19% observed a single time.

This TCR was recovered from a female donor with Graves disease. Sequences were derived from peripheral blood mononuclear cells (PBMCs), sampled when the disease was refractory, from a patient treated with antithyroid drugs. V is TRBV7-3 and J is TRBJ1-1; the match to TRBD1 covers 7 bases. CDR3 residues: CASSLQGGGMNTEAFF. The CDR3 DNA is TGTGCCAGCAGCTTACAGGGGGGAGGAATGAACACTGAAGCTTTCTTT.